A single sample gave rise to the 8 T cell receptor beta chains below, sequenced in a study of T cell changes during pregnancy in multiple sclerosis. The repertoire was sequenced with immunoSEQ multiplex PCR; TCRdb's copy has only in-frame clones and lacks some. This table has roughly 59,000 clones, around nine tenths appearing once. Sequencing used peripheral blood, obtained in the third trimester of pregnancy. The receptors shown here come from a female donor in good health, enrolled as a control in a pregnancy study.

Turning to this clone: Mismatch with germline at one junction end may stem from a read error. The chain employs TRBV7-2 and TRBJ2-7, with D uncertain. Germline V gene lookup returns CDR1 SGHTA and CDR2 FQGNSA. This CDR3 region has 16 residues. The CDR3 DNA sequence: TGTGCCAGCAGGTTAGACCCCAGGCTTAGCTCCTACGAGCAGTACTTC. It encodes CASRLDPRLSSYEQYF.

CDR3 nucleotide sequence: TGTGCCAGCAGCCCACTAGGGGAAAAACTGTTTTTT. Encoded protein: CASSPLGEKLFF. V usage is TRBV11-2 and J usage is TRBJ1-4; D call uncertain. Germline CDR1 and CDR2: SGHAT and FQNNGV. The CDR3 runs to 12 residues. Trimming stripped 5 bases from V and 8 bases from J, with 9 bases between. The full variable domain, its missing parts supplied by reference TRBV11-2 and TRBJ1-4, is EAGVAQSPRYKIIEKRQSVAFWCNPISGHATLYWYQQILGQGPKLLIQFQNNGVVDDSQLPKDRFSAERLKGVDSTLKIQPAKLEDSAVYLCASSPLGEKLFFGSGTQLSVL.

The chain links TRBV5-6 to TRBJ1-2; 8 nucleotides agree with TRBD1. Trimming removed 3 bases from V and 4 bases from J; junction bases left unmatched: 5. Germline V gene sequence: CDR1 SGHDT, CDR2 YYEEEE. This CDR3 region has 14 residues. CDR3 nucleotide sequence: TGTGCCAGCAGCTCCGGACAGGGCTTCTATGGCTACACCTTC. Translated: CASSSGQGFYGYTF.

This chain uses TRBV28 with TRBJ1-2, with D possibly TRBD1 on 6 matching bases. Trimming left V 5 bases short and J 5 bases short, with 18 bases between. Germline CDR1 MDHEN, CDR2 SYDVKM. This CDR3 has 15 residues. The DNA of the CDR3 is TGTGCCAGCAGTCGGGGACAATTCATTAAATATGGCTACACCTTC. Protein product: CASSRGQFIKYGYTF.

Turning to this clone: Other nucleotide sequences in the sample specify the same CDR3. This rearrangement joins TRBV29-1 to TRBJ1-4, with 7 bases aligning to TRBD1. V dropped 6 bases and J dropped 5; count of bases not matched to a gene: 6. There are 13 residues in the CDR3. In germline, CDR1 is SQVTM, CDR2 ANQGSEA. The CDR3 here is CSVGGQTNEKLFF. CDR3 DNA: TGCAGCGTCGGGGGACAGACGAATGAAAAACTGTTTTTT.

This rearrangement joins TRBV9 to TRBJ2-5; TRBD1 is a possible D gene (5 bases). In germline, CDR1 is SGDLS, CDR2 YYNGEE. The CDR3 length is 15 residues. Trimming left V 3 bases short and J 5 bases short, with 17 bases between. CDR3 region: CASSAGLQGMETQYF. DNA for the CDR3: TGTGCCAGCAGCGCAGGGCTGCAGGGAATGGAGACCCAGTACTTC.

The J gene is TRBJ2-1, the V gene TRBV29-1, with 11 bases that match TRBD2. The CDR3 spans 18 residues. Germline trimming cut 1 base from V and 0 bases from J; bases unmatched to any gene: 8. The germline gives CDR1 SQVTM, CDR2 ANQGSEA. The CDR3 is CSVEGLAGGSYSYNEQFF. In nucleotides, the CDR3 is TGCAGCGTTGAAGGGCTAGCGGGGGGATCCTACTCCTACAATGAGCAGTTCTTC.

This clone is a singleton in its sample. This chain uses TRBV11-1 with TRBJ2-1; the D gene is possibly TRBD2 (6 bases). V was trimmed by 1 base and J by 7 bases, leaving 17 bases between them. The CDR3 is 16 residues long. In germline, CDR1 is SGHAT, CDR2 FQDESV (reference sequence). This chain's CDR3 is CASSLGPPTGRNEQFF. In DNA, the CDR3 is TGTGCCAGCAGCTTAGGACCTCCGACGGGGAGGAATGAGCAGTTCTTC.